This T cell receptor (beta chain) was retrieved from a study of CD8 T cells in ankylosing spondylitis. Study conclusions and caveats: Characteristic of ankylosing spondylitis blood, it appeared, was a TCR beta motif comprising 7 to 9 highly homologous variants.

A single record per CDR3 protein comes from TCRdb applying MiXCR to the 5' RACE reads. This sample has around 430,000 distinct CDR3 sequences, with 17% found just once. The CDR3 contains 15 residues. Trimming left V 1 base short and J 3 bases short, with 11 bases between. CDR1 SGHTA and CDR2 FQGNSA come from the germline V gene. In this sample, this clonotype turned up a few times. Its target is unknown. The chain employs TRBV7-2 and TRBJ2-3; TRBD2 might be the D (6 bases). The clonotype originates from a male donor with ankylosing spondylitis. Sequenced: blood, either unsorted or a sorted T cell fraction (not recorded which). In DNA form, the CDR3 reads TGTGCCAGCAGCTTAGGCGCGGGGAGGACAGATACGCAGTATTTT. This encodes CASSLGAGRTDTQYF. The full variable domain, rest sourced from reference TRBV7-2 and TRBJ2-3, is GAGVSQSPSNKVTEKGKDVELRCDPISGHTALYWYRQSLGQGLEFLIYFQGNSAPDKSGLPSDRFSAERTGGSVSTLTIQRTQQEDSAVYLCASSLGAGRTDTQYFGPGTRLTVL.